This T cell receptor (beta chain) derives from a study of PD-1 blockade in mismatch repair-deficient tumors. Time point of the sample: approximately 11-day in vitro stimulation with candidate neoantigen peptide 2. Clone fold changes were calculated against an identical culture without peptide. Assay: immunoSEQ multiplex PCR; the TCRdb copy retains only in-frame clones and omits some. The sample shows just under 10,000 clones, around 88% of them seen only once. General observations from the study: About 4.5% of the roughly 140 peptide-expanded blood TCRs were also found in tumor.

CDR1 is LNHDA, CDR2 SQIVND, per germline (reference sequence). V dropped 3 bases and J dropped 6 bases, with 13 bases sitting between them. The CDR3 covers 14 residues. To note about this clone: No antigen is known for it.

The gene calls are TRBV19 and TRBJ2-3; D may be TRBD2 (5 bases). Sequenced here: cells cultured in vitro, sampled from a patient treated with pembrolizumab. The clonotype comes from an adult with mismatch repair-deficient cancer. The CDR3 bases are TGTGCCAGTAGTATGGAGCTAGCTGGTGATACGCAGTATTTT. This encodes CASSMELAGDTQYF.